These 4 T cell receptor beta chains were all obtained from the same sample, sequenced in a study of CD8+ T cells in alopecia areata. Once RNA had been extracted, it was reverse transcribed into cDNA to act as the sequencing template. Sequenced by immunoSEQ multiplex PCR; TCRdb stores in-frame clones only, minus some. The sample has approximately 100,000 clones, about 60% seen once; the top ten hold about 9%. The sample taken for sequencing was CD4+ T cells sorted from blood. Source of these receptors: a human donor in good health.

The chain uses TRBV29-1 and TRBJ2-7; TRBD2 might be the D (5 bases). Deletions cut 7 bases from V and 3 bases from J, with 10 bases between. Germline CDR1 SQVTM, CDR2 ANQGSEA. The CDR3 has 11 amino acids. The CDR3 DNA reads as TGCAGCGCTGGGAGCGACTACGAGCAGTACTTC. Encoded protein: CSAGSDYEQYF.

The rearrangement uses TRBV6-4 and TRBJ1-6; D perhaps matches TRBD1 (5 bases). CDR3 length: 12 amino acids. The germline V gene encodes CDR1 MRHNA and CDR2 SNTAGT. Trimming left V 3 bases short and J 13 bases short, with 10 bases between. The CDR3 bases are TGTGCCAGCAGTGAAGGGGAAGCGCCCCTCCACTTT. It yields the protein CASSEGEAPLHF.

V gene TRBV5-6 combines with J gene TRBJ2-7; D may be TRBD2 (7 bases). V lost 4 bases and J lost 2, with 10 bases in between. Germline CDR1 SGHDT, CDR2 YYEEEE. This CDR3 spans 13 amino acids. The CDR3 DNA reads TGTGCCAGCAGCCTGGGGGGGCCCTACGAGCAGTACTTC. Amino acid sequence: CASSLGGPYEQYF.

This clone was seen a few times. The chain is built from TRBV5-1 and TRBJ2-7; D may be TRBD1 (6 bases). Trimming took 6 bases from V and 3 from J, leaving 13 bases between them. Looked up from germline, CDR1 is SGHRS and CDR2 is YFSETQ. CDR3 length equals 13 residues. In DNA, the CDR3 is TGCGCCAGCACCCCCGACAGGTACTACGAGCAGTACTTC. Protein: CASTPDRYYEQYF. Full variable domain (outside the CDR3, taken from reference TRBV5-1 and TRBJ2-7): KAGVTQTPRYLIKTRGQQVTLSCSPISGHRSVSWYQQTPGQGLQFLFEYFSETQRNKGNFPGRFSGRQFSNSRSEMNVSTLELGDSALYLCASTPDRYYEQYFGPGTRLTVT.